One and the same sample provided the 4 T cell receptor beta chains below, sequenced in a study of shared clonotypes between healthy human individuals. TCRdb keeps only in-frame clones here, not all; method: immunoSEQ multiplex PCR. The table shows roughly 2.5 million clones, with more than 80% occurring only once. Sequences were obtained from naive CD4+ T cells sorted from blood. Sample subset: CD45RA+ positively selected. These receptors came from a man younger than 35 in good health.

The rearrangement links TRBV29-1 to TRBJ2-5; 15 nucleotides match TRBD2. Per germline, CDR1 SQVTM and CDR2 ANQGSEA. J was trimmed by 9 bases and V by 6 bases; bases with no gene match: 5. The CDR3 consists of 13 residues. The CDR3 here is CSVTGLAGGPQYF. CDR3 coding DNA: TGCAGCGTAACGGGACTAGCGGGAGGCCCCCAGTACTTC. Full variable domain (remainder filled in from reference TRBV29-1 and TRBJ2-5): SAVISQKPSRDICQRGTSLTIQCQVDSQVTMMFWYRQQPGQSLTLIATANQGSEATYESGFVIDKFPISRPNLTFSTLTVSNMSPEDSSIYLCSVTGLAGGPQYFGPGTRLLVL.

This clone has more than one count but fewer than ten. CDR3 in DNA: TGCAGCGTTCTGACAGGGGGCCAATTCTATGGCTACACCTTC. This sequence encodes CSVLTGGQFYGYTF. The chain recombines TRBV29-1 with TRBJ1-2; 10 nucleotides align to TRBD1. This CDR3 comprises 14 residues. Germline V gene sequence: CDR1 SQVTM, CDR2 ANQGSEA. V was pared by 5 bases and J by 4 bases, with 7 bases of the junction left unmatched.

The CDR3 coding sequence is TGTGCCAGCAGTTTACGGGACAGGGGTCCCGCTGAGCAGTTCTTC. This gives the protein CASSLRDRGPAEQFF. The genes are TRBV6-6 and TRBJ2-1; 10 bases map to TRBD1. V was pared by 4 bases and J by 9 bases, with 9 bases of the junction left unmatched. The CDR3 spans 15 residues. Germline V gene lookup returns CDR1 MNHNY and CDR2 SVGAGI (reference sequence).

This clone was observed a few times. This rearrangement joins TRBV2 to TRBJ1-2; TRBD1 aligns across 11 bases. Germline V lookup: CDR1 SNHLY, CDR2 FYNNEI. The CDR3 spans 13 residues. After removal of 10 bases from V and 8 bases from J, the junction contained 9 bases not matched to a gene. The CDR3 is CATVRTGGLGYTF. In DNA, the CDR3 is TGTGCCACCGTTAGGACAGGGGGCTTGGGCTACACCTTC. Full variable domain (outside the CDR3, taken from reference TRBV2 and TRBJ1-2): EPEVTQTPSHQVTQMGQEVILRCVPISNHLYFYWYRQILGQKVEFLVSFYNNEISEKSEIFDDQFSVERPDGSNFTLKIRSTKLEDSAMYFCATVRTGGLGYTFGSGTRLTVV.